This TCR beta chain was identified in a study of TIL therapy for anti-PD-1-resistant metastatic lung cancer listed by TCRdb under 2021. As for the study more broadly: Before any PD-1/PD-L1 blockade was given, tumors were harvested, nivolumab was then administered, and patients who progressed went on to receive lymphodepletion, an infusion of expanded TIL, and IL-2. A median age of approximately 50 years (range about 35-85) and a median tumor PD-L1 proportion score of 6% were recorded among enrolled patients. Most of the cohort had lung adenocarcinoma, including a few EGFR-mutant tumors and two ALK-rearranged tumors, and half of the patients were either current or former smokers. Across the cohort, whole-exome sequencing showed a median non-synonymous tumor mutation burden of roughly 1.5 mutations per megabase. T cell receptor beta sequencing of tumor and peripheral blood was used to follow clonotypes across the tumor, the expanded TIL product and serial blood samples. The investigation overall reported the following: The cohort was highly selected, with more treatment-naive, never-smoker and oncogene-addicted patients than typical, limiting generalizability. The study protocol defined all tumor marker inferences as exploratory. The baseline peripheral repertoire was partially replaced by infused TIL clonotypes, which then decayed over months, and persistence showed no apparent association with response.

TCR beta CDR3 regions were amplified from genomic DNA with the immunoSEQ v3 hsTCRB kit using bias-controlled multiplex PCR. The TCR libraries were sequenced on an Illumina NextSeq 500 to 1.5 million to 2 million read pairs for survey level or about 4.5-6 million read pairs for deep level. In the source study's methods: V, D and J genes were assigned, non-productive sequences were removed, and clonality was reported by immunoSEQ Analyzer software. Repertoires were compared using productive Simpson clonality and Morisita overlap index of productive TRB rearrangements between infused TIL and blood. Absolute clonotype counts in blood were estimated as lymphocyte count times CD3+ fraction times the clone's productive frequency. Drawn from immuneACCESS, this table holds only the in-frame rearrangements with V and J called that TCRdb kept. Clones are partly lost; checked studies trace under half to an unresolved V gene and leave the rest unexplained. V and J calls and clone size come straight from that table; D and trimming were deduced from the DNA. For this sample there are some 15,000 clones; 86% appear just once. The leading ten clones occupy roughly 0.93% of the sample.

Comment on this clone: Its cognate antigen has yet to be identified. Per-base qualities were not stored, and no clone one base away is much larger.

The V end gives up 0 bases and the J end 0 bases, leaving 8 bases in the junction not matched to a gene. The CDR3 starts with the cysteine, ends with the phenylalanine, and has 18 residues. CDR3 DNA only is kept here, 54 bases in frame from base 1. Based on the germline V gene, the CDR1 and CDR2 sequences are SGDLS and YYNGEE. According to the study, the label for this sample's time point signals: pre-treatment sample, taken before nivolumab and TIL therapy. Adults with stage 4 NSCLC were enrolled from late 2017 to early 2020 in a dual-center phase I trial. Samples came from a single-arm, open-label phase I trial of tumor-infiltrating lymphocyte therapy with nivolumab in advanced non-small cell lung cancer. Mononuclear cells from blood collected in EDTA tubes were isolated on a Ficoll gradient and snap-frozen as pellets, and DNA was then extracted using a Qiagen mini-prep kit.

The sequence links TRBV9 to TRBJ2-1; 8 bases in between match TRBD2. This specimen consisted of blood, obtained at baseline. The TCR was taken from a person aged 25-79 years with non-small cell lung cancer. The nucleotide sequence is TGTGCCAGCAGCGTAGGACTAGCGCCCTCGAGCTCCTACAATGAGCAGTTCTTC. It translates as CASSVGLAPSSSYNEQFF.